This T cell receptor beta chain came from a study of CD8+CD57+ T cells in acquired aplastic anemia. Points from the study as a whole: Controls and patients did not differ significantly in CD8+ Simpson's diversity. A set of approximately 30 CD8+ CDR3 sequences was shared between patients and controls, and these sequences appeared highly expressed in patients.

Germline V gene lookup returns CDR1 LNHDA and CDR2 SQIVND (reference sequence). The CDR3 spans 16 residues. A note on this clonotype: What it binds is not known. This clone may be a read error of a much larger clone one base away.

Template material for TCR beta VDJ and CDR3 profiling consisted of genomic DNA. Using its own MiXCR run on the reads, TCRdb lists one record per CDR3 protein. The table has roughly 150,000 distinct CDR3 sequences, just under 45% seen once. This TCR derives from a human donor in good health. The sequenced sample consisted of sorted CD4+, CD8+, or CD8+CD57+ T cells (not recorded which) from PBMCs. This chain links TRBV19 with TRBJ1-5; 8 bases align to TRBD1. TRBJ2-3 explains the end of the DNA better; the J call may be wrong. The CDR3 DNA follows: TGTGCCAGTAAACGAGGACAGGGAGCCCCCAATCAGCCCCAGTATTTT. Translation gives CASKRGQGAPNQPQYF.